A selection of T cell receptor beta chains follows, all from one sample in a study of OX40 agonist ivuxolimab in advanced cancers. Generated by immunoSEQ multiplex PCR, the TCRdb table keeps only in-frame clones and is missing some. The sample has approximately 68,000 clones; about four fifths are singletons. The starting material was CD4+ or CD8+ T cells sorted from blood, obtained in a trial of the OX40 agonist ivuxolimab. All receptors derive from an adult with an advanced solid tumor such as melanoma, head and neck, liver or kidney cancer. CDR3s leave out the opening cysteine and the closing phenylalanine or tryptophan.

V	CDR3
TRBV5-5	ASSLPSWSSDYEQY
TRBV7-2	ASSTSGLGSYEQY
TRBV18	ASSRQREGSYNEQF
TRBV19	ASSKSRSTGGTQPQH
TRBV28	ASSPGGLDQPQH
TRBV5-4	ASSYQAYEQY
TRBV5-3	ARRRHTGYNEQF
TRBV6-5	ASSWGQGYEQY
TRBV19	ASSDHGTGTNQPQH
TRBV7-2	ASSLDGRGFQETQY
TRBV28	ASRSTGTSGSLEQY
TRBV18	ASSYRKEGGYT
TRBV7-8	ASSLRTNQPQH
TRBV7-2	ASKEVAGSYEQY
TRBV6-1	ASSWDRGDQPQH
TRBV4-1	ASSQDEGQGTGYT
TRBV5-5	ASSFSGRAETQY
TRBV19	ASSRGGGQTDTQY
TRBV11-1	ASGFNYGYT
TRBV5-1	ASSPRGQGAYEQY
TRBV30	AWSFGGSGANVLT
TRBV28	ASSPLGSLNGNEQF
TRBV30	AWTVSNQPQH
TRBV28	ASSKPIGSREQY
TRBV6-5	ASSSGQQETQY
TRBV11-2	ASSSRGSESYGYT
TRBV7-9	ASSSRGGENSPLH
TRBV19	ASTESGGWGETQY
TRBV27	ASSPAGTGGGYT
TRBV7-2	ASSLVSTGAGELF
TRBV10-3	AISRQGLGNIQY
TRBV6-1	ASSEAGYEQY
TRBV7-9	ASSSDRGINTEAF
TRBV2	ASSGSRNYGYT
TRBV28	ASSPYSNPYEQY
TRBV15	ATSRNYGGYEQY
TRBV6-6	ASSHGLGTDTQY
TRBV7-8	ASSARTSGAYEQY
TRBV4-2	ASSQEVIQPQH
TRBV6-5	ASQSGQGIQETQY
TRBV7-2	ASSLGLGTGAFPQH
TRBV19	ASSIDRYYEQY
TRBV28	ASSHDRGSSRETQY
TRBV5-1	ASSLVAVNTGELF
TRBV4-1	ASSQAGLAGGTDTQY